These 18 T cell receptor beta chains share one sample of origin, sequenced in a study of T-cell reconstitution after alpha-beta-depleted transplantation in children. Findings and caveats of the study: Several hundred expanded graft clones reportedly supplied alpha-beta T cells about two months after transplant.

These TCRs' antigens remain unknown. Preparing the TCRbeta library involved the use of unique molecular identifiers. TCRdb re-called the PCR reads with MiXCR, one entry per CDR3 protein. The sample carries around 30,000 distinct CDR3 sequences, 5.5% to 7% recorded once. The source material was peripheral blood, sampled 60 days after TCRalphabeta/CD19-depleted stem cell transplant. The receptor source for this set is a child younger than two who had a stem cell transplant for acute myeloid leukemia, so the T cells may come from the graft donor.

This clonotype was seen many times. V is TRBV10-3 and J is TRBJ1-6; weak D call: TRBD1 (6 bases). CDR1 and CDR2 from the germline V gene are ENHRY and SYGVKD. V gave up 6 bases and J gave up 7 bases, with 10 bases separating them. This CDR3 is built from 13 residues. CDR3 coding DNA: TGTGCCATCAGGCAGGGGAGGAATTCACCCCTCCACTTT. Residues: CAIRQGRNSPLHF.

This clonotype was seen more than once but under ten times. The CDR3 region has the DNA TGTGCCAGCAGCTCACCGGAATATCACATGGAGACCCAGTACTTC. Its translation: CASSSPEYHMETQYF. The gene calls are TRBV7-9 and TRBJ2-5; D is ambiguous. The CDR3 length is 15 residues. V was cut by 4 bases and J by 5 bases, with 17 bases left in between. Germline V gene sequence: CDR1 SEHNR, CDR2 FQNEAQ (reference sequence). Complete variable domain (other parts from reference TRBV7-9 and TRBJ2-5): DTGVSQNPRHKITKRGQNVTFRCDPISEHNRLYWYRQTLGQGPEFLTYFQNEAQLEKSRLLSDRFSAERPKGSFSTLEIQRTEQGDSAMYLCASSSPEYHMETQYFGPGTRLLVL.

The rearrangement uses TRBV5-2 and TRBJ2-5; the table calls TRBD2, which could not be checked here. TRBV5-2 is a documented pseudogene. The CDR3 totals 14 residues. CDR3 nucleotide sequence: TGTGCCAGGGGCCCGGGACTAAGTCCCGAGACCCAGTACTTC. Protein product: CARGPGLSPETQYF.

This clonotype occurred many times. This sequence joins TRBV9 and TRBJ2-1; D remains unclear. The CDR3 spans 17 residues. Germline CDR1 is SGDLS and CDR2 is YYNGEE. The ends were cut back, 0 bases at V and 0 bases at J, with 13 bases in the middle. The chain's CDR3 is CASSVASLPSSYNEQFF. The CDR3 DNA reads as TGTGCCAGCAGCGTAGCTTCCCTACCTAGCTCCTACAATGAGCAGTTCTTC.

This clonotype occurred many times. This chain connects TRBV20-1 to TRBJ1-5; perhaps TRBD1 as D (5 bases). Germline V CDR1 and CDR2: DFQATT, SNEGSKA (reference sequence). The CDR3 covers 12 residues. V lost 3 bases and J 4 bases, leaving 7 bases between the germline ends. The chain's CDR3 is CSASRGNQPQHF. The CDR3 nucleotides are TGCAGTGCTAGCCGGGGGAATCAGCCCCAGCATTTT.

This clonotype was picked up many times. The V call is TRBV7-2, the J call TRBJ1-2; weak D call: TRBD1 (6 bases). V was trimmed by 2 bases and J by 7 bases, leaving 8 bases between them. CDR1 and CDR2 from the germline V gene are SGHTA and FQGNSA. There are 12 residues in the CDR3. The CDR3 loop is CASSLRGGGYTF. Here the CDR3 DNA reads TGTGCCAGCAGCTTAAGGGGGGGTGGCTACACCTTC.

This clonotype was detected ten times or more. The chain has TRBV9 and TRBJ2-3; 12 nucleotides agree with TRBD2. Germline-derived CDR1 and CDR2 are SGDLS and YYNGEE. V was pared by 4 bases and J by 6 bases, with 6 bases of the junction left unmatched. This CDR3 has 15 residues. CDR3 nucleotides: TGTGCCAGCAGCTTAACTAGCGGGAGGAGGGATACGCAGTATTTT. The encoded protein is CASSLTSGRRDTQYF.

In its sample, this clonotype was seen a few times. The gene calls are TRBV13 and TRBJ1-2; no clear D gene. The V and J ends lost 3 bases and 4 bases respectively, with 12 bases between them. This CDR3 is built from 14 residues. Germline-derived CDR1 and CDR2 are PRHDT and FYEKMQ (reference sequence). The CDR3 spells CASSLGLRLYGYTF. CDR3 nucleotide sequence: TGTGCCAGCAGCTTGGGTCTAAGACTCTATGGCTACACCTTC.

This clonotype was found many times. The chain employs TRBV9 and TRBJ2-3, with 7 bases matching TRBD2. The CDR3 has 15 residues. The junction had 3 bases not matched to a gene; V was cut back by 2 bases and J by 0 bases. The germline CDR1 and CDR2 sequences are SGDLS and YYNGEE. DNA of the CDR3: TGTGCCAGCAGCGTGGCCGGGGGGAGCACAGATACGCAGTATTTT. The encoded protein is CASSVAGGSTDTQYF.

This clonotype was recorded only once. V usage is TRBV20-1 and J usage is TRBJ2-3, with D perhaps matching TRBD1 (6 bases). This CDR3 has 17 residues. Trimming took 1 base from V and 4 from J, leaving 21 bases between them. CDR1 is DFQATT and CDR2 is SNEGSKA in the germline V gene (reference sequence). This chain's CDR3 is CSARGPLRGHIPDTQYF. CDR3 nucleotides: TGCAGTGCTAGAGGCCCGCTGAGGGGACACATTCCAGATACGCAGTATTTT.

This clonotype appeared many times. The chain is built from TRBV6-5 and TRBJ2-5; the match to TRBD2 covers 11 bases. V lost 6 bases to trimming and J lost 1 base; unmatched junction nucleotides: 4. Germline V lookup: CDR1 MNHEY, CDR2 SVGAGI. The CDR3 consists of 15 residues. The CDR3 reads CASSPGLAGQETQYF. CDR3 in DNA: TGTGCCAGCAGCCCTGGACTAGCGGGCCAAGAGACCCAGTACTTC.

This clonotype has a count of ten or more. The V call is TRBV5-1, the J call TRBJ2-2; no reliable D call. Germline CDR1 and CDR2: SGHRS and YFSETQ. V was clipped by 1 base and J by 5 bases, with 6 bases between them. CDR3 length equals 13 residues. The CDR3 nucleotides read TGCGCCAGCAGCTTGCGCGTTACCGGGGAGCTGTTTTTT. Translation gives CASSLRVTGELFF. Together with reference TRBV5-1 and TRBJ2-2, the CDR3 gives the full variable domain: KAGVTQTPRYLIKTRGQQVTLSCSPISGHRSVSWYQQTPGQGLQFLFEYFSETQRNKGNFPGRFSGRQFSNSRSEMNVSTLELGDSALYLCASSLRVTGELFFGEGSRLTVL.

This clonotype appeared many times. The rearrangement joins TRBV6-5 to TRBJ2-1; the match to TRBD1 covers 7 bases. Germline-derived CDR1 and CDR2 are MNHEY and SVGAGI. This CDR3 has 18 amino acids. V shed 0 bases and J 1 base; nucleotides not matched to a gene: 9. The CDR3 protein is CASSYSIRGLGSYNEQFF. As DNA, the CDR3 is TGTGCCAGCAGTTACTCGATTAGGGGGCTAGGGTCCTACAATGAGCAGTTCTTC.

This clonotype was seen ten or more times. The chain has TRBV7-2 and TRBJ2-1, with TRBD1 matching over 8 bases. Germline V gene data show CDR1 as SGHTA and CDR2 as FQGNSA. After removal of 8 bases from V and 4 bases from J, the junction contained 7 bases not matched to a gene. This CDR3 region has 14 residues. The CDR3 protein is CASGRTGFYNEQFF. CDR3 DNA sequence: TGTGCCAGCGGGCGGACAGGGTTTTACAATGAGCAGTTCTTC.

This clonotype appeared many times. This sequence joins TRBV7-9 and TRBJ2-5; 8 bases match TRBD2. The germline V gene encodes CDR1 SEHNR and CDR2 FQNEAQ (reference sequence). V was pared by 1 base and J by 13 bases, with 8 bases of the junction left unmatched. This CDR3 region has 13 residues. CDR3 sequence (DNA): TGTGCCAGCAGCTTAGTAGGGGAGCGGGAGCCGTACTTC. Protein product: CASSLVGEREPYF.

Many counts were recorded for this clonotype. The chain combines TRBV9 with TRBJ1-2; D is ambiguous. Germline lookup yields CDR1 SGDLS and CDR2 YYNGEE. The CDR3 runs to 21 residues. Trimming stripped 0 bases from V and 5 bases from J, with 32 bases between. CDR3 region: CASSVAKGGAQSRRATYGYTF. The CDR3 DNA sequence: TGTGCCAGCAGCGTAGCTAAGGGAGGAGCACAGTCTCGTCGGGCTACTTATGGCTACACCTTC.

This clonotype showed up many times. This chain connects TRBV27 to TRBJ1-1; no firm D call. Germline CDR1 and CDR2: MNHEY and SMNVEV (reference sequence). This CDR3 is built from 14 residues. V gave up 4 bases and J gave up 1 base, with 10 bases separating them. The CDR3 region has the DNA TGTGCCAGCAGTTGGGTAGGATCGAACACTGAAGCTTTCTTT. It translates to CASSWVGSNTEAFF.

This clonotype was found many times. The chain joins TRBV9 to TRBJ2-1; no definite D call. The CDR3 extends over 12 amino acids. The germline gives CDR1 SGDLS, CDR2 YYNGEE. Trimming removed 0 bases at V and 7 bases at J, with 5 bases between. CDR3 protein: CASSVGVNEQFF. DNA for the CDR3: TGTGCCAGCAGCGTAGGAGTAAATGAGCAGTTCTTC.